This TCR beta chain came from a study of cytomegalovirus exposure and HLA in healthy donors. Use of 60 Vbeta and 13 Jbeta primers characterized the PCR. Data came from immunoSEQ multiplex PCR; TCRdb stores just in-frame clones and leaves some out. Of about 140,000 clones in the sample, approximately 82% were seen once. The CDR3 extends over 15 amino acids. V gave up 1 base and J gave up 0 bases, with 12 bases separating them. Per germline, CDR1 GTSNPN and CDR2 SVGIG (reference sequence). This TCR was recovered from a woman aged 60-75 years in good health and CMV-seropositive. This rearrangement joins TRBV30 to TRBJ1-1; weak D call: TRBD1 (6 bases). Source material: PBMCs. The CDR3, as DNA: TGTGCCTGGAGTGCAGGGGTTGGGATGAACACTGAAGCTTTCTTT. Amino acid sequence: CAWSAGVGMNTEAFF. Filled out from reference TRBV30 and TRBJ1-1, the complete variable domain reads SQTIHQWPATLVQPVGSPLSLECTVEGTSNPNLYWYRQAAGRGLQLLFYSVGIGQISSEVPQNLSASRPQDRQFILSSKKLLLSDSGFYLCAWSAGVGMNTEAFFGQGTRLTVV.